These T cell receptor beta chains were read from a single sample in a study of T cell repertoires in aging, cancer and after chemotherapy. TCRdb reanalysed the multiplex PCR reads using MiXCR and keeps one entry per CDR3 protein. The top ten hold under 40% of the sample, which has about 2,000 distinct CDR3 sequences, around 29% seen once. Sequenced: blood. These receptors all stem from a human donor in good health. Both conserved end residues are part of each CDR3. The D gene is left open where the match is weak. The size entry is marked missing in some rows and otherwise reads once, few, many or a size class.

TRBJ2-7,18,once,TRBD2,TRBV7-6,TGTGCCAGCAGCCCAGGGGCCTCCACTAGCGGTCCAACCTACGAGCAGTACTTC,CASSPGASTSGPTYEQYF
TRBJ2-5,14,-,-,TRBV7-2,TGTGAAAGCAGTTCAAGGGCTAGCGAAGAGACCCAGTACTTC,CESSSRASEETQYF
TRBJ2-1,14,few,TRBD1,TRBV30,TGTGCCTCGAGTCCGGGACAGCCTTACAATGAGCAGTTCTTC,CASSPGQPYNEQFF
TRBJ1-4,14,medium-sized,-,TRBV7-6,TGTGCCAGCAGCCTCCGGGACCTGACTGGAAAACTGTTTTTT,CASSLRDLTGKLFF
TRBJ1-5,14,-,-,TRBV29-1,TGCAGCGTTGTGTGGACGGATCCCAATCAGCCCCAGCATTTT,CSVVWTDPNQPQHF
TRBJ2-1,14,few,-,TRBV7-9,TGTGCCAGCACCCTCGTCGGGGGCCGCAATGAGCAGTTCTTC,CASTLVGGRNEQFF
TRBJ1-1,16,-,-,TRBV20-1,TGCAGTGCTAGACCCGGCGTAGGACACCTGAACACTGAAGCTTTCTTT,CSARPGVGHLNTEAFF
TRBJ1-2,15,-,-,TRBV5-1,TGCGCCAGCAGAAACCAGGGGAATCCCGCCAAAGGCTACACCTTC,CASRNQGNPAKGYTF
TRBJ2-7,14,few,TRBD1,TRBV19,TGTGCCAGTAGTATAGGGACAGGGTTGTACGAGCAGTACTTC,CASSIGTGLYEQYF
TRBJ2-1,15,-,-,TRBV4-3,TGCGCCAGCAGCCAAGATTTCGGGGGTTACAATGAGCAGTTCTTC,CASSQDFGGYNEQFF
TRBJ2-1,15,-,TRBD2,TRBV6-2/TRBV6-3,TGTGCCAGCAGTTACTCCGGCGGGAGGTACAATGAGCAGTTCTTC,CASSYSGGRYNEQFF
TRBJ2-1,13,-,-,TRBV20-1,TGCAGTGCTGTCTCAGACAGCTACAATGAGCAGTTCTTC,CSAVSDSYNEQFF
TRBJ2-7,15,-,-,TRBV19,TGTGCCAGTAGTTCTAGAGGAGGGGCCTCTTACGAGCAGTACTTC,CASSSRGGASYEQYF
TRBJ1-2,11,medium-sized,-,TRBV19,TGTGCCACCTTAACAGGGCATGGCTACACCTTC,CATLTGHGYTF
TRBJ2-2,15,large,TRBD1,TRBV7-6,TGTGCCAGCAGCCTCGGACAGGGCGACACCGGGGAGCTGTTTTTT,CASSLGQGDTGELFF
TRBJ2-7,16,few,-,TRBV10-3,TGTGCCATCAGTGAGACGTATGGTGGACAGAGATACGAGCAGTACTTC,CAISETYGGQRYEQYF
TRBJ2-6,15,-,-,TRBV28,TGTGCCAGCAGTTTAGGGGGGTCTGGGGCCAACGTCCTGACTTTC,CASSLGGSGANVLTF
TRBJ2-1,14,-,-,TRBV28,TGTGCCAGCAGTTTGCCGGGAAGGGACAATGAGCAGTTCTTC,CASSLPGRDNEQFF
TRBJ1-1,16,-,TRBD1,TRBV10-3,TGTGCCATCAGCGCGGGACAGGGGCAAGGTAACACTGAAGCTTTCTTT,CAISAGQGQGNTEAFF
TRBJ2-1,17,few,TRBD2,TRBV15,TGTGCCACCAGCAGAAACCTAGCGGGAGGTGCCTACAATGAGCAGTTCTTC,CATSRNLAGGAYNEQFF
TRBJ2-2,14,large,-,TRBV30,TGTGCCTGGGCCCGACTAGCGAACACCGGGGAGCTGTTTTTT,CAWARLANTGELFF
TRBJ1-6,14,few,-,TRBV5-5,TGTGCCAGCAGCTTACTCCAGGAAAATTCACCCCTCCACTTT,CASSLLQENSPLHF
TRBJ2-1,17,once,TRBD2,TRBV7-7,TGTGCTAGCAGCTTAGGGGGGGGCCAGCGGGAGCGAGTTGAGCAGTTCTTC,CASSLGGGQRERVEQFF
TRBJ2-7,14,-,TRBD1,TRBV12-3/TRBV12-4,TGTGCCAGCAGCCACAGGGGCGCCTCCTACGAGCAGTACTTC,CASSHRGASYEQYF
TRBJ1-1,12,-,-,TRBV30,TGTGCCTGGAGTGAGATGAGGGCTGAAGCTTTCTTT,CAWSEMRAEAFF
TRBJ2-7,13,-,-,TRBV30,TGTGCCTGGAAGGGGGGGCGCTGGGACGAGCAGTACTTC,CAWKGGRWDEQYF
TRBJ1-2,17,few,TRBD1,TRBV18,TGTGCCAGCTCAAGCGATCGCCCCGGGACAGGGTTGACTGGCTACACCTTC,CASSSDRPGTGLTGYTF
TRBJ1-3,17,-,-,TRBV19,TGTGCCAGTAGTATAGGGTGGCGGAGGGCCTCTGGAAACACCATATATTTT,CASSIGWRRASGNTIYF
TRBJ1-2,14,-,-,TRBV20-1,TGCAGTGCTAGAGATCCCGGGACGGTCTATGGCTACACCTTC,CSARDPGTVYGYTF
TRBJ2-7,15,few,TRBD2,TRBV30,TGTGCCTGGAACCTAGCGGGAGGGCCTATGTCCGAGCAGTACTTC,CAWNLAGGPMSEQYF
TRBJ2-3,15,-,TRBD2,TRBV28,TGTGCCAGCAGTGAGGGCGGGAGAAGGACAGATACGCAGTATTTT,CASSEGGRRTDTQYF
TRBJ2-3,14,large,-,TRBV7-9,TGTGCCAGCAGCGACAGTCTTAGCACAGATACGCAGTATTTT,CASSDSLSTDTQYF
TRBJ1-1,15,-,TRBD1,TRBV6-1,TGTGCCAGCATCCAAGTTCAGGGGGCGAACACTGAAGCTTTCTTT,CASIQVQGANTEAFF
TRBJ2-2,13,medium-sized,-,TRBV6-6,TGTGCCAGCAGTTACTCCAGTCCCGGGGAGCTGTTTTTT,CASSYSSPGELFF
TRBJ2-1,16,few,TRBD2,TRBV27,TGTGCCAGCAGACGATACGGACTAGCGGGAGTCGACGAGCAGTTCTTC,CASRRYGLAGVDEQFF
TRBJ2-5,13,few,-,TRBV28,TGTGCCAGCAGCCCCTCGGGCAGAGAGACCCAGTACTTC,CASSPSGRETQYF
TRBJ2-1,15,few,TRBD2,TRBV27,TGTGCCAGCAGCATAGGGCCTAGCGGGAACAATGAGCAGTTCTTC,CASSIGPSGNNEQFF
TRBJ1-2,15,-,TRBD1,TRBV6-6,TGTGCCAGCAGTGACACGACAGGGGGCTACAATGGCTACACCTTC,CASSDTTGGYNGYTF
TRBJ1-2,14,-,-,TRBV20-1,TGCAGTGCTAGAGATCACGTAGAGAACTATGGCTACACCTTC,CSARDHVENYGYTF
TRBJ2-7,13,-,-,TRBV7-6,TGTGCCAGCAGCCCCAAGGCACTACCACAATTATACTTC,CASSPKALPQLYF